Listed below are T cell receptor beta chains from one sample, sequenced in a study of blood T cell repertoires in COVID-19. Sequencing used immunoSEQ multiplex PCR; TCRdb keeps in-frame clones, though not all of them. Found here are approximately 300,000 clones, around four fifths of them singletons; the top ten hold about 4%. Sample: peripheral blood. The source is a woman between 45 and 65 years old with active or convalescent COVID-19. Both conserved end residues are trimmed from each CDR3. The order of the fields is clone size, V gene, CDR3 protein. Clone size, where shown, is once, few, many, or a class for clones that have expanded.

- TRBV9 ASSAGQGNYEQY
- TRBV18 ASSPRGPWEQY
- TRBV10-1 ASSVGPARETQY
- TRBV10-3 ATVGGSGSYNEQF
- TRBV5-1 ASSLFTGTGVNSPLH
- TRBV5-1 ASSPAGELWAGELF
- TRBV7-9 ASSLRTGVDYGYT
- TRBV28 ASTLIAGTGELF
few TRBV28 ASSIGLAGEVYEQY
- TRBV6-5 ASSYSRASSGNTIY
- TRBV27 ASSLSGRKATNEKLF
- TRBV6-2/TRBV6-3 ASSSPTSDTDTQY
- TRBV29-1 SVGQGATNEKLF
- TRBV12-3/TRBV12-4 ASSWDRNQPQH
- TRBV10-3 AIKVGMESFNEQF
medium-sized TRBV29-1 SVKLDGGSEAF
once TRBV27 ASSLSGIPHEQY
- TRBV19 ASSISLTSGETQY
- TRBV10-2 ASSDIGLAGSREQY
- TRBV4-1 ASSQDLKGAATNEKLF
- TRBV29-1 SVEGRINYGYT
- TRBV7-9 ASSLGRGQETQY
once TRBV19 ASSTPPRRPWTNTNTEAF
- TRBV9 ASTPDSMTDTQY
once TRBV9 ASSRRDQY
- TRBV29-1 SVGSGGAYEQY
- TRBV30 AWRYTELYEQY
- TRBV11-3 ASSQGLAGPGEQY
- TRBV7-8 ASSRDRVGYQPQH
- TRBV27 ASSPYWAGNEKLF
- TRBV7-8 ASSLWRGGISVSEQY
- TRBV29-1 SVGGQPYGYT
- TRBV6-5 ASSRGTDYGYT
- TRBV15 ATRDRDLYSNQPQH
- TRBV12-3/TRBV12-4 ASSLSGATEQF